What follows are 13 T cell receptor beta chains derived from one specimen sequenced in a study of blood T cell repertoires in COVID-19. The data were produced by immunoSEQ multiplex PCR, yet TCRdb's version contains in-frame clones alone and is incomplete. Counted here are roughly 320,000 clones, about nine tenths occurring once; the ten biggest clones make up 1.5% to 2%. The source material was peripheral blood. The receptors were sampled from a woman younger than 45 with COVID-19, enrolled during active disease.

The V gene is TRBV28, the J gene TRBJ1-1; 9 bases fit TRBD1. The V and J ends lost 3 bases and 5 bases, in that order; junction bases with no gene match: 7. CDR1 is MDHEN and CDR2 is SYDVKM in the germline V gene. The length of the CDR3 is 15 residues. The CDR3 region has the DNA TGTGCCAGCAGTTTCCCTACAGGGGGCTTGACTGAAGCTTTCTTT. This encodes CASSFPTGGLTEAFF. Using reference TRBV28 and TRBJ1-1 for the parts outside the CDR3, the full variable domain is DVKVTQSSRYLVKRTGEKVFLECVQDMDHENMFWYRQDPGLGLRLIYFSYDVKMKEKGDIPEGYSVSREKKERFSLILESASTNQTSMYLCASSFPTGGLTEAFFGQGTRLTVV.

The chain links TRBV5-1 to TRBJ2-7; D is possibly TRBD1 (6 bases). V lost 3 bases and J lost 3, with 16 bases in between. CDR1 and CDR2 (germline): SGHRS, YFSETQ. This CDR3 is 15 amino acids long. The CDR3 sequence: CASSSAPGQIYEQYF. CDR3 DNA: TGCGCCAGCAGCTCAGCCCCGGGACAAATCTACGAGCAGTACTTC.

The V and J genes are TRBV12-3 or TRBV12-4 and TRBJ1-2, with a possible D match to TRBD1 (6 bases). The V end lost 5 bases, the J end lost 5 bases, and 12 bases lay between the germline ends. The CDR3 is made up of 13 amino acids. The CDR3 nucleotides read TGTGCCAGCAGTCTCGACAGGAGGTATGGCTACACCTTC. This encodes CASSLDRRYGYTF.

The chain links TRBV6-5 to TRBJ1-1; D is uncertain. Trimming shortened V by 4 bases and J by 1 base, and 13 bases separated the two germline ends. The V gene's germline CDR1 is MNHEY and CDR2 SVGAGI. This CDR3 region has 15 residues. The CDR3 nucleotides are TGTGCCAGCAGTTCTCGAGTAGGAGAGAACACTGAAGCTTTCTTT. Amino acid sequence: CASSSRVGENTEAFF.

This clone showed up just a few times. The chain employs TRBV6-2 or TRBV6-3 and TRBJ2-1; TRBD2 matches 7 bases. Germline values: CDR1 MNHEY, CDR2 SVGEGT. The length of the CDR3 is 13 residues. V dropped 0 bases and J dropped 9; count of bases not matched to a gene: 2. DNA for the CDR3: TGTGCCAGCAGTTACTCAGAGCGGGGTGAGCAGTTCTTC. Its protein product is CASSYSERGEQFF.

This chain connects TRBV19 to TRBJ2-1, with 14 bases that match TRBD2. Germline V gives CDR1 LNHDA, CDR2 SQIVND (reference sequence). J gave up 7 bases and V 1 base, and 6 bases lay outside the gene matches. The CDR3 runs 17 residues. CDR3 loop: CASSIAPGLAGGNEQFF. CDR3 DNA: TGTGCCAGTAGTATAGCCCCAGGACTAGCGGGAGGTAATGAGCAGTTCTTC.

This clone has only one observation. This sequence joins TRBV27 and TRBJ2-2; no definite D call. V lost 2 bases and J 4 bases, leaving 5 bases between the germline ends. Germline V gene sequence: CDR1 MNHEY, CDR2 SMNVEV (reference sequence). This CDR3 is built from 13 residues. This CDR3 reads CASSLRATGELFF. The CDR3 nucleotides read TGTGCCAGCAGTTTAAGAGCCACCGGGGAGCTGTTTTTT.

The rearrangement joins TRBV2 to TRBJ2-3, with D hard to call. Germline values: CDR1 SNHLY, CDR2 FYNNEI. Trimming stripped 6 bases from V and 0 bases from J, with 16 bases between. The CDR3 is 16 amino acids. This chain's CDR3 is CASSPALGVSTDTQYF. The CDR3 DNA sequence: TGTGCCAGCAGCCCGGCTTTAGGAGTCAGCACAGATACGCAGTATTTT.

This clone was recorded only once. The chain combines TRBV5-1 with TRBJ1-1; 7 positions match TRBD1. Germline V gene sequence: CDR1 SGHRS, CDR2 YFSETQ. V lost 1 base and J lost 1; bases outside the gene matches: 4. This CDR3 comprises 15 residues. The DNA for the CDR3 is TGCGCCAGCAGCTTGACAGGGGAGAGGAACACTGAAGCTTTCTTT. Amino acid sequence: CASSLTGERNTEAFF.

The rearrangement links TRBV29-1 to TRBJ2-1, with 8 bases that match TRBD1. The CDR3 sequence is 16 residues long. Trimming cost V 3 bases and J 0 bases; bases outside gene matches: 7. In germline, CDR1 is SQVTM, CDR2 ANQGSEA. CDR3 protein: CSVESPTGGSYNEQFF. Written as DNA, the CDR3 is TGCAGCGTTGAGAGCCCTACAGGGGGCTCCTACAATGAGCAGTTCTTC.

This sequence joins TRBV4-1 and TRBJ2-1, with 7 bases that match TRBD1. The CDR3 contains 17 residues. Germline V CDR1 and CDR2: MGHRA, YSYEKL. Losses at the gene ends were 8 bases for V and 5 bases for J; bases not matched to a gene: 18. CDR3: CASGADRESTGNNEQFF. The CDR3 bases are TGCGCCAGCGGGGCCGACAGGGAGAGTACGGGTAACAATGAGCAGTTCTTC.

The rearrangement links TRBV6-1 to TRBJ1-6; TRBD1 matches 9 bases. The CDR3 totals 18 residues. The J segment lost 8 bases and the V segment lost 3 bases, leaving 14 bases of the junction unmatched. Germline V gene sequence: CDR1 MNHNS, CDR2 SASEGT. The CDR3 reads CASSDPPTGTGSYSPLHF. The CDR3 DNA sequence: TGTGCCAGCAGTGACCCACCAACCGGGACAGGGTCTTATTCACCCCTCCACTTT.

The rearrangement joins TRBV3-1 (or the pseudogene TRBV3-2) to TRBJ1-2; D may be TRBD1 (6 bases). V lost 4 bases, J lost 5 bases, and 11 bases lay in between. The CDR3 has 13 amino acids. The germline CDR1 and CDR2 sequences are LGHDT and YNNKEL (reference sequence). The CDR3 nucleotides are TGTGCCAGCAGCCGAAGGGGGGGATATGGCTACACCTTC. It specifies CASSRRGGYGYTF.